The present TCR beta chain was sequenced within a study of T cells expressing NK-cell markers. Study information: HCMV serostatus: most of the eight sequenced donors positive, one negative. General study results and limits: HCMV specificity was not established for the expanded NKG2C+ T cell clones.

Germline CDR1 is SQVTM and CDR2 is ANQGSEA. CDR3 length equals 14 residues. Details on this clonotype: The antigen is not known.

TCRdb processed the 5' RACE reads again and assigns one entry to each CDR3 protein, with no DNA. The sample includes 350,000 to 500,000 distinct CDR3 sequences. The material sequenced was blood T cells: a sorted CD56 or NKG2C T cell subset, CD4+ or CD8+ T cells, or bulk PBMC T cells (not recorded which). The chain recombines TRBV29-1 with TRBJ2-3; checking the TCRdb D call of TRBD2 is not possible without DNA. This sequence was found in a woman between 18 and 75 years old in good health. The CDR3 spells CSVASLGGGDTQYF.